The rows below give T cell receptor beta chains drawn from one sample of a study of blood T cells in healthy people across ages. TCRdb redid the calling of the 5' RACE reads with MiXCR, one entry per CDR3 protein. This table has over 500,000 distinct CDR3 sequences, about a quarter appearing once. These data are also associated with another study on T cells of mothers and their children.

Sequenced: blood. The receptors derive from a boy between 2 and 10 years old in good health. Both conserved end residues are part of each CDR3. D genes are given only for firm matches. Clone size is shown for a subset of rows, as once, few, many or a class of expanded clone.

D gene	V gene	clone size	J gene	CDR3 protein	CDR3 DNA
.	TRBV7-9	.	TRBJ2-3	CASSLGEGGPTDTQYF	TGTGCCAGCAGCTTAGGTGAGGGGGGGCCCACAGATACGCAGTATTTT
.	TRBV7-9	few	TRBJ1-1	CASSNGREAFF	TGTGCCAGCAGCAACGGCCGTGAAGCTTTCTTT
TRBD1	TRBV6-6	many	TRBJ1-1	CASSDHDRGRTEAFF	TGTGCCAGCAGTGATCATGACAGGGGGCGAACTGAAGCTTTCTTT
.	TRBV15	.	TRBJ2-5	CATSRDTSLETQYF	TGTGCCACCAGCAGAGATACAAGTTTGGAGACCCAGTACTTC
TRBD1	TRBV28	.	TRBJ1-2	CASSPFRQGAHYGYTF	TGTGCCAGCAGTCCCTTCCGACAGGGGGCCCACTATGGCTACACCTTC
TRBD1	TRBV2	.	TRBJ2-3	CASGGTGMVDTQYF	TGTGCCAGCGGGGGGACAGGGATGGTAGATACGCAGTATTTT
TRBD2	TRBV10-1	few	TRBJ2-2	CASSEERGTNTGELFF	TGCGCCAGCAGTGAGGAGCGGGGTACGAACACCGGGGAGCTGTTTTTT
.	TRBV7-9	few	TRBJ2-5	CASSFETAQETQYF	TGTGCCAGCAGCTTTGAAACAGCACAAGAGACCCAGTACTTC
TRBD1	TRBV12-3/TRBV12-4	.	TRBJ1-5	CASSPRDRGGPQHF	TGTGCCAGCAGTCCCCGGGACAGGGGAGGGCCCCAGCATTTT
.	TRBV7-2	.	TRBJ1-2	CASSPVGYGYTF	TGTGCCAGCAGCCCTGTAGGGTATGGCTACACCTTC
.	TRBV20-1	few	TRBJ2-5	CSARDRRGNRRETQYF	TGCAGTGCTAGAGATCGACGGGGGAACCGTAGGGAGACCCAGTACTTC
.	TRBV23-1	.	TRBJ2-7	CASSRHSYEQYF	TGCGCCAGCAGTCGGCATAGCTACGAGCAGTACTTC